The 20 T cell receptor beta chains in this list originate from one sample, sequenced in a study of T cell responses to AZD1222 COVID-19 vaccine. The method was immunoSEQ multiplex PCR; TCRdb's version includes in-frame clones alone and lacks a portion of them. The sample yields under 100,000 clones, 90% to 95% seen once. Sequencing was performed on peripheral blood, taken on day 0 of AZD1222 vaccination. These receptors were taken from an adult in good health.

The CDR3 DNA reads as TGTGCCAGCAGTTTAGGAGGACACGCGAGCACAGATACGCAGTATTTT. Its protein is CASSLGGHASTDTQYF. The V call is TRBV28, the J call TRBJ2-3; TRBD1 or TRBD2 may be the D gene (5 bases each). Germline assignment: CDR1 MDHEN and CDR2 SYDVKM. Trimming pared 2 bases from V and 0 bases from J, leaving 12 bases between. CDR3 length equals 16 residues.

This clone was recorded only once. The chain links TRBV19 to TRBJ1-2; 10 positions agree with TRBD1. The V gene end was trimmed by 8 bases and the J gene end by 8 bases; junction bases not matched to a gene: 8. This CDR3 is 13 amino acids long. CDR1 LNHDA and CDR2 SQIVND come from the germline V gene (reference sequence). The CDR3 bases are TGTGCCAGTTCAAGGGGGACAGGGGTAGGCTACACCTTC. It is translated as CASSRGTGVGYTF.

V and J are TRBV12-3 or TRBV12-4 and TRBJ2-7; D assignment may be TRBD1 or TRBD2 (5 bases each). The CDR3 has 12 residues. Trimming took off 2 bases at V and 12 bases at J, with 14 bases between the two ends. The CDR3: CASSLRDASRYF. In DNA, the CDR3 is TGTGCCAGCAGTTTAAGGGACGCCTCGAGGTACTTC.

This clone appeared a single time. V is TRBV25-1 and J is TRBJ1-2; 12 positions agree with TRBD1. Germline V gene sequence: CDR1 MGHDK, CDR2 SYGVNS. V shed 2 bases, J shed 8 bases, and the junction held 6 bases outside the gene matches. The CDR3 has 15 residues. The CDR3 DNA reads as TGTGCCAGCAGTGAACCGGGACAGGGGGCGCGGGGCTACACCTTC. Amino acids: CASSEPGQGARGYTF.

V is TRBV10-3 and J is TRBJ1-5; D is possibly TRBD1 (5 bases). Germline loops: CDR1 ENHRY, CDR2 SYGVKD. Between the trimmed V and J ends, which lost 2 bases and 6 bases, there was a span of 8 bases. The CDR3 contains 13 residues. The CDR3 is CAISERGTQPQHF. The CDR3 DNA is TGTGCCATCAGTGAGCGGGGCACTCAGCCCCAGCATTTT.

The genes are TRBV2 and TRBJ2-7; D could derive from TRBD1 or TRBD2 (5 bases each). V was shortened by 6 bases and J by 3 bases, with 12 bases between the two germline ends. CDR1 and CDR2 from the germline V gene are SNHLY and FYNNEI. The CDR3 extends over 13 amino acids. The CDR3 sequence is CASSEGRIYEQYF. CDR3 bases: TGTGCCAGCAGCGAGGGACGAATCTACGAGCAGTACTTC.

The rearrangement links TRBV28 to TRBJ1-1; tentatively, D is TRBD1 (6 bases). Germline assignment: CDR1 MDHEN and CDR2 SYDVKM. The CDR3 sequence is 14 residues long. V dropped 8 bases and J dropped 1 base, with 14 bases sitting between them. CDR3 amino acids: CASVSGTKNTEAFF. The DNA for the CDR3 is TGTGCCAGCGTATCCGGGACAAAGAACACTGAAGCTTTCTTT.

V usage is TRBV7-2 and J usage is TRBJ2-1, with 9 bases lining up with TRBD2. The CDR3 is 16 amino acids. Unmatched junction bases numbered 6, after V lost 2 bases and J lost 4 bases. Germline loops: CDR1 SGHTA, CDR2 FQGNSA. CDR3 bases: TGTGCCAGCAGCTTAAGGAGACTAGCGGCTTACAATGAGCAGTTCTTC. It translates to CASSLRRLAAYNEQFF. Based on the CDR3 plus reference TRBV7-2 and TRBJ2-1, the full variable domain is GAGVSQSPSNKVTEKGKDVELRCDPISGHTALYWYRQSLGQGLEFLIYFQGNSAPDKSGLPSDRFSAERTGGSVSTLTIQRTQQEDSAVYLCASSLRRLAAYNEQFFGPGTRLTVL.

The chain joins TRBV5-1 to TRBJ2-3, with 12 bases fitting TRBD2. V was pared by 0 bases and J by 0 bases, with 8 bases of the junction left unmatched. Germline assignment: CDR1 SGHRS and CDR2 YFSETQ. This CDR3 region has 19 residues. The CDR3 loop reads CASSLARTSGGKSTDTQYF. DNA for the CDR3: TGCGCCAGCAGCTTGGCCCGAACTAGCGGGGGGAAAAGCACAGATACGCAGTATTTT.

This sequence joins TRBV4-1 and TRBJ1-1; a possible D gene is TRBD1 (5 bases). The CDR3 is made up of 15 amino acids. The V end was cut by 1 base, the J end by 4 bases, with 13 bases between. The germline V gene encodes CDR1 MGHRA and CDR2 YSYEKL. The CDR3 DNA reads TGCGCCAGCAGCCAAGGGGAGCGGGGCTCCACTGAAGCTTTCTTT. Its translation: CASSQGERGSTEAFF.

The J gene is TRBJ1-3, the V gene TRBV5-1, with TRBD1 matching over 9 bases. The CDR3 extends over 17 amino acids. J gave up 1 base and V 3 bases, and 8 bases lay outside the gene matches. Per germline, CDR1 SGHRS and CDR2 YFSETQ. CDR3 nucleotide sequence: TGCGCCAGCAGCTCCCAAGCCGGGACAGGGTCTGGAAACACCATATATTTT. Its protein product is CASSSQAGTGSGNTIYF.

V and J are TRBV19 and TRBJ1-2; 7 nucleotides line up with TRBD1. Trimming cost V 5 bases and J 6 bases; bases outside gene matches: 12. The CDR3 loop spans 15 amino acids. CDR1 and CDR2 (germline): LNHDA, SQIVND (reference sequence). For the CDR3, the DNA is TGTGCCAGTAGTCCGACAGGGTGGGGAGGGAATGGCTACACCTTC. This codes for CASSPTGWGGNGYTF.

In DNA form, the CDR3 reads TGCGCCAGCAGCCGGACAGTTAATAACTATGGCTACACCTTC. Protein product: CASSRTVNNYGYTF. The rearrangement links TRBV4-3 to TRBJ1-2, with a tentative D call TRBD1 (6 bases). The CDR3 totals 14 residues. Per the germline V gene, CDR1 is LGHNA and CDR2 is YSLEER. V was cut by 4 bases and J by 1 base, with 10 bases left in between.

CDR3 residues: CASSGVLGTGELFF. As DNA, the CDR3 is TGTGCCAGCAGCGGCGTGCTAGGGACCGGGGAGCTGTTTTTT. The genes are TRBV9 and TRBJ2-2; D not certain. V was shortened by 3 bases and J by 5 bases, with 11 bases between the two germline ends. There are 14 residues in the CDR3. Per the germline V gene, CDR1 is SGDLS and CDR2 is YYNGEE.

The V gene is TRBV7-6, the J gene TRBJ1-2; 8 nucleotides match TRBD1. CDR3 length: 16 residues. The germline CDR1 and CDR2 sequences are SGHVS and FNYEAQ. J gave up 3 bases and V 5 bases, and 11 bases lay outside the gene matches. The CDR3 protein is CASSPGRTGLDYGYTF. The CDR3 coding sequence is TGTGCCAGCAGCCCCGGTCGGACAGGGCTGGACTATGGCTACACCTTC.

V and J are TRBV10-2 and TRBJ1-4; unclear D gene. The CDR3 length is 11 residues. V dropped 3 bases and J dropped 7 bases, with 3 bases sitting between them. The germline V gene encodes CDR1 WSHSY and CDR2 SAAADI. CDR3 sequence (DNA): TGCGCCAGCAGTGAAGGTGAAAAACTGTTTTTT. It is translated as CASSEGEKLFF.

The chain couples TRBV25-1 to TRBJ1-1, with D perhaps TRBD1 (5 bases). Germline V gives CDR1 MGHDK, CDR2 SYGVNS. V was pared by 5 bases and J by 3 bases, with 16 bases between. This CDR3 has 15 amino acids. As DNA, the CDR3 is TGTGCCAGCAGTCCCTGGGGCGGGTTCGACACTGAAGCTTTCTTT. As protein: CASSPWGGFDTEAFF.

CDR3 in amino acids: CATSDPQPGQGAEKLFF. CDR3 DNA: TGTGCCACCAGTGACCCTCAACCTGGGCAGGGGGCGGAAAAACTGTTTTTT. The chain couples TRBV24-1 to TRBJ1-4; 8 nucleotides line up with TRBD1. From germline, CDR1 is KGHDR and CDR2 SFDVKD. Unmatched junction bases numbered 14, after V lost 4 bases and J lost 8 bases. The CDR3 is 17 residues long.

CDR3 nucleotide sequence: TGTGCCAGCAGCTTAGGGTTGCGGGGGAGCTCCTACGAGCAGTACTTC. Translating gives CASSLGLRGSSYEQYF. The V gene is TRBV13, the J gene TRBJ2-7; TRBD2 matches at 7 bases. The CDR3 has 16 residues. V shed 0 bases and J 0 bases; nucleotides not matched to a gene: 5. Germline CDR1 is PRHDT and CDR2 is FYEKMQ (reference sequence).

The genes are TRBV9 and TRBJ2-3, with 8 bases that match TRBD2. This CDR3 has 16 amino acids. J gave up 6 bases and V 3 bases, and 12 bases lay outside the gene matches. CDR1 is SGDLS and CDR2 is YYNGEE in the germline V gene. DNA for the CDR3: TGTGCCAGCAGCGCCTGGACTAGCAGAGAGGGGGATACGCAGTATTTT. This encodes CASSAWTSREGDTQYF.